These T cell receptor beta chains were read from a single sample in a study of regulatory T cells in long-lasting Graves disease. MiXCR, run by TCRdb on the multiplex PCR reads, gives a single entry per CDR3 protein. Of approximately 360,000 distinct CDR3 sequences listed, approximately 12% are singletons. These data were likewise used in another study, on T cells in Graves' hyperthyroidism and ophthalmopathy.

The sample here was peripheral blood mononuclear cells (PBMCs), taken at new diagnosis, from a patient treated with antithyroid drugs. These receptor sequences come from a woman between 18 and 29 years old with Graves disease. Each CDR3 is given with its conserved first and last residue. D genes are given only for firm matches. Part of the rows lack a size; the others show once, few, many or a class for expanded clones.

CDR3 DNA | CDR3 protein | clone size | J gene | D gene | V gene
TGTGCCAGCAGCCTTCTAGCGGGAGAATTCTACAATGAGCAGTTCTTC | CASSLLAGEFYNEQFF | few | TRBJ2-1 | TRBD2 | TRBV7-6
TGTGCCAGCATGAGGGCCGGGCAGCGGTATAATTCACCCCTCCACTTT | CASMRAGQRYNSPLHF | many | TRBJ1-6 | - | TRBV28
TGTGCCAGCCTCCCAAGCGGATTCACCTACAATGAGCAGTTCTTC | CASLPSGFTYNEQFF | many | TRBJ2-1 | - | TRBV28
TGTGCCAGCAGCGGACTCGCCGCCTACAATGAGCGGTTCTTC | CASSGLAAYNERFF | - | TRBJ2-1 | - | TRBV6-2/TRBV6-3
TGTGCCCGCAGCATACGGAAGACTAGCCCCTACAATGAGCAGTTCTTC | CARSIRKTSPYNEQFF | - | TRBJ2-1 | TRBD2 | TRBV7-2
TGTGCCAGCAGCCTAACCCCCGGACAGATAACTATTGATGGCTACACCTTC | CASSLTPGQITIDGYTF | - | TRBJ1-2 | - | TRBV7-6
TGCGCCAGCAGCCTCCGAACAGGGGAAAACATTCAGTACTTC | CASSLRTGENIQYF | - | TRBJ2-4 | TRBD1 | TRBV5-1
TGCAGTGCTAGAGATCTCCAGCCTCAAGAGACCCAGTACTTC | CSARDLQPQETQYF | many | TRBJ2-5 | - | TRBV20-1
TGTGCCAGCAGCCCAGGGGAATTGAATGAGCAGTTCTTC | CASSPGELNEQFF | many | TRBJ2-1 | - | TRBV7-3
TGCAGTGCTAGATCCCAGGACAGGACGAACACTGAAGCTTTCTTT | CSARSQDRTNTEAFF | many | TRBJ1-1 | TRBD1 | TRBV20-1
TGTGCCAGCAGCCCCTGGGCCAAAAACATTCAGTACTTC | CASSPWAKNIQYF | - | TRBJ2-4 | - | TRBV6-2/TRBV6-3
TGCAGTCCCGGTCCGCCTGCGCGAAGTAAAGAGACCCAGTACTTC | CSPGPPARSKETQYF | many | TRBJ2-5 | - | TRBV20-1
TGTGCCAGCAGACTTGACAGGACCTACGAGCAGTACTTC | CASRLDRTYEQYF | - | TRBJ2-7 | - | TRBV12-3/TRBV12-4
TGTGCCAGCAGCTTAGCGGGGGCTCGTGACTATGGCTACACCTTC | CASSLAGARDYGYTF | few | TRBJ1-2 | - | TRBV7-9
TGTGCCAGCAGCGGGCAGGCTCCCGGTGAGCAGTTCTTC | CASSGQAPGEQFF | - | TRBJ2-1 | - | TRBV7-2
TGTGCCAGCAGTTGGCAGGGGGGCAATCAGCCCCAGCATTTT | CASSWQGGNQPQHF | many | TRBJ1-5 | TRBD1 | TRBV28
TGTGCCAGCAGCTTAGCACAGGGGAGAGGCACCGGGGAGCTGTTTTTT | CASSLAQGRGTGELFF | - | TRBJ2-2 | TRBD1 | TRBV11-3
TGTGCCATCAGTGAGGCACAGGGATCGGTAGCAGCTAACTATGGCTACACCTTC | CAISEAQGSVAANYGYTF | - | TRBJ1-2 | - | TRBV10-3
TGTGCCAGCAGTCACCTTATCGGTGAGCAGTTCTTC | CASSHLIGEQFF | few | TRBJ2-1 | - | TRBV6-1
TGTGCCAGCAGCCCCCTACAGGGGTTCCATGGCTACACCTTC | CASSPLQGFHGYTF | - | TRBJ1-2 | TRBD1 | TRBV4-2
TGTGCCAGCGCCTTCTACAATGAGCAGTTCTTC | CASAFYNEQFF | - | TRBJ2-1 | - | TRBV10-3
TGTGCCAGCAGCCATAGTCCTTGGAGAATTCTTCAGCTTAATTCACCCCTCCACTTT | CASSHSPWRILQLNSPLHF | many | TRBJ1-6 | - | TRBV3-1
TGCAGTGCTAGAGGGGGACGCCCGTACAATGAGCAGTTCTTC | CSARGGRPYNEQFF | many | TRBJ2-1 | - | TRBV20-1
TGCAGTGCCAGAACAGGGATGGATAAGAACACTGAAGCTTTCTTT | CSARTGMDKNTEAFF | many | TRBJ1-1 | - | TRBV20-1
TGCGCCAGCAGCCAAGTTACAAGCTGGAGCTACACCTTC | CASSQVTSWSYTF | - | TRBJ1-2 | - | TRBV4-1
TGCGCCAGCAGCCAAGATGTAGCGGGAGTCTCAGATACGCAGTATTTT | CASSQDVAGVSDTQYF | - | TRBJ2-3 | TRBD2 | TRBV11-2
TGCAGTGTCCGACAGGTCACAGATACGCAGTATTTT | CSVRQVTDTQYF | many | TRBJ2-3 | - | TRBV20-1
TGTGCCAGCAGTTACCTGGCGACCTTGAACACTGAAGCTTTCTTT | CASSYLATLNTEAFF | - | TRBJ1-1 | - | TRBV6-5
TGTGCCAGCAGTAAGTTGGGAGAGGGAGGCCTCCAGTTCTTC | CASSKLGEGGLQFF | many | TRBJ2-1 | - | TRBV28
TGTGCCAGCAGCCTCGGCAGGGGGAACTATGGCTACACCTTC | CASSLGRGNYGYTF | many | TRBJ1-2 | TRBD1 | TRBV7-2
TGTGCCAGCAGTGAACTGCAGGGCGGAGAGACCCAGTACTTC | CASSELQGGETQYF | few | TRBJ2-5 | - | TRBV6-1
TGTGCCAGCAGAACCGCCCCACGTGAGCAGTTCTTC | CASRTAPREQFF | many | TRBJ2-1 | - | TRBV28
TGCGCCAGCAGCCCAGCTCCGGGACCTATCAAGAAAGCGCAGTATTTT | CASSPAPGPIKKAQYF | - | TRBJ2-3 | - | TRBV5-1
TGCAGCTACCGGGACGGACTTAATTCACCCCTCCACTTT | CSYRDGLNSPLHF | - | TRBJ1-6 | - | TRBV29-1
TGTGCCAGCAGTTACTTGGTAGCGAACACTGAAGCTTTCTTT | CASSYLVANTEAFF | many | TRBJ1-1 | - | TRBV6-2/TRBV6-3
TGTGCTCAACGGCTAGCGGGGTCCCCAGATACGCAGTATTTT | CAQRLAGSPDTQYF | many | TRBJ2-3 | TRBD2 | TRBV2
TGTGCCAGCAGCTTGGGCCCTCCACCACTGGCAGATACGCAGTATTTT | CASSLGPPPLADTQYF | - | TRBJ2-3 | - | TRBV5-5
TGTGCCAGCAGTTTATCATGGGCGAGGGAGGGGGCGAACACCGGGGAGCTGTTTTTT | CASSLSWAREGANTGELFF | many | TRBJ2-2 | - | TRBV28
TGTGCCAGTAGTTTATTGGGAAATAATTCACCCCTCCACTTT | CASSLLGNNSPLHF | few | TRBJ1-6 | - | TRBV19
TGTGCCATCAGTGAGTACTGGGATACGCAGTATTTT | CAISEYWDTQYF | many | TRBJ2-3 | - | TRBV10-3
TGCGCCAGCAGCCAAGATTCAGGGGCCGGGGAGCTGTTTTTT | CASSQDSGAGELFF | - | TRBJ2-2 | - | TRBV4-3
TGTGCCAGTAGTACGTACCGGGACAGGGGGTACGAGCAGTACTTC | CASSTYRDRGYEQYF | many | TRBJ2-7 | TRBD1 | TRBV19
TGTGCCAGCAGTTTCGGGGAATCCAAGGCCCAGTACTTC | CASSFGESKAQYF | - | TRBJ2-5 | - | TRBV12-3/TRBV12-4
TGTGCCATCAGTGTGGACAGGGCCGGGGAGCTGTTTTTT | CAISVDRAGELFF | few | TRBJ2-2 | TRBD1 | TRBV10-3
TGTGCCAGCAGCCCTGGGCTAGCGGGAGGGACCAATGAGCAGTTCTTC | CASSPGLAGGTNEQFF | many | TRBJ2-1 | TRBD2 | TRBV11-3
TGTGCCAGCAGCTTCCTAGCGGACCCCCAAGAGACCCAGTACTTC | CASSFLADPQETQYF | many | TRBJ2-5 | TRBD2 | TRBV11-1
TGTGCCAGCAGCCCAATACAGGGACTAGCGGTCCGGGAGCAGTACTTC | CASSPIQGLAVREQYF | many | TRBJ2-7 | TRBD2 | TRBV11-2
TGTGCCAGCAGCCAGGGACCCACTGGGGCCAACGTCCTGACTTTC | CASSQGPTGANVLTF | - | TRBJ2-6 | - | TRBV7-9
TGTGCCAGCCTCGACCTGGGGAATGAGCAGTTCTTC | CASLDLGNEQFF | many | TRBJ2-1 | - | TRBV12-3/TRBV12-4
TGCGCCAGCAGCAATCCGGGAGGGGGTAATGAAAAACTGTTTTTT | CASSNPGGGNEKLFF | many | TRBJ1-4 | - | TRBV5-1